The clone carrying this T cell receptor (beta chain) turned up a few times. The target antigen is unknown. The record originates from a study of cytomegalovirus exposure and HLA in healthy donors. Looking at the study overall: Unique TCRs from HLA-typed donors, 70 million to 85 million of them, were held in an early data release.

Per germline, CDR1 GTSNPN and CDR2 SVGIG (reference sequence). The CDR3 is 13 residues long. The V and J ends lost 4 bases and 4 bases respectively, with 13 bases between them. Regarding the study as a whole: Productive status was seen about 90% or about 30% of the time for most TCR beta V segments in an earlier analysis.

The study ran its PCR with 60 Vbeta and 13 Jbeta primers. This table comes from immunoSEQ multiplex PCR, and its TCRdb copy is limited to in-frame clones, with some not included. Of around 150,000 clones listed, about 75% are singletons. Input material: PBMCs. The genes are TRBV30 and TRBJ1-1; D is undetermined. This clonotype was obtained from a woman aged 50 to 60 in good health and CMV-seropositive. CDR3 in DNA: TGTGCCTGGATGAGGCGGGAGTCCACTGAAGCTTTCTTT. This sequence encodes CAWMRRESTEAFF.